These 8 T cell receptor beta chains originate from one sample sequenced in a study of blood T cell repertoires in COVID-19. Profiled with immunoSEQ multiplex PCR; TCRdb holds only in-frame clones, not every one. The sample records about 300,000 clones, approximately 90% being singletons. Sequenced input: PBMCs or T cells enriched from blood (not recorded which). These receptors were taken from a man younger than 40 who had recovered from COVID-19.

This clone was seen a single time. The gene calls are TRBV4-1 and TRBJ1-4; no definite D call. Germline loops: CDR1 MGHRA, CDR2 YSYEKL. V lost 1 base and J lost 0, with 6 bases in between. CDR3 length equals 15 residues. CDR3 coding DNA: TGCGCCAGCAGCCAAGGCACATCAACTAATGAAAAACTGTTTTTT. Translation: CASSQGTSTNEKLFF.

CDR3 sequence reads: CASGILAGGSTDTQYF. In DNA form, the CDR3 reads TGTGCCAGCGGGATCCTAGCGGGGGGGAGCACAGATACGCAGTATTTT. The rearrangement uses TRBV27 and TRBJ2-3; the match to TRBD2 covers 12 bases. The CDR3 extends over 16 amino acids. Germline V gives CDR1 MNHEY, CDR2 SMNVEV (reference sequence). Trimming at V came to 8 bases and at J to 0 bases, leaving 6 bases not matched to a gene.

In DNA, the CDR3 is TGTGCCAGCAGCCATCGGGACAGGGACAACGAGCAGTACTTC. This sequence encodes CASSHRDRDNEQYF. The rearrangement links TRBV3-1 (or the pseudogene TRBV3-2) to TRBJ2-7, with TRBD1 identical over 9 bases. Germline-derived CDR1 and CDR2 are LGHDT and YNNKEL (reference sequence). The length of the CDR3 is 14 residues. With V trimmed by 3 bases and J by 5 bases, 5 bases remained unmatched.

The J gene is TRBJ1-5, the V gene TRBV5-1; possible D gene TRBD1, 6 bases. Germline values: CDR1 SGHRS, CDR2 YFSETQ. The CDR3 runs 15 residues. The V end lost 4 bases, the J end lost 0 bases, and 11 bases lay between the germline ends. CDR3 sequence (DNA): TGCGCCAGCAGCCCGGACAGTTATAGCAATCAGCCCCAGCATTTT. It is translated as CASSPDSYSNQPQHF. The whole variable domain, remainder taken from reference TRBV5-1 and TRBJ1-5, is KAGVTQTPRYLIKTRGQQVTLSCSPISGHRSVSWYQQTPGQGLQFLFEYFSETQRNKGNFPGRFSGRQFSNSRSEMNVSTLELGDSALYLCASSPDSYSNQPQHFGDGTRLSIL.

The chain joins TRBV7-2 to TRBJ2-5, with 8 nucleotides matching TRBD1. Unmatched junction bases numbered 6, after V lost 3 bases and J lost 0 bases. Germline V gives CDR1 SGHTA, CDR2 FQGNSA. This CDR3 is 16 amino acids long. The CDR3 DNA reads TGTGCCAGCAGCTTGAATACAGGGGGATACCAAGAGACCCAGTACTTC. Amino acid sequence: CASSLNTGGYQETQYF.

This clone was counted only a few times. The gene calls are TRBV7-9 and TRBJ2-7; D remains unclear. The CDR3 loop spans 14 amino acids. The germline gives CDR1 SEHNR, CDR2 FQNEAQ (reference sequence). Deletions cut 0 bases from V and 1 base from J, with 7 bases between. The CDR3 is CASSLASTSYEQYF. The CDR3 DNA is TGTGCCAGCAGCTTAGCTAGCACATCCTACGAGCAGTACTTC.

This rearrangement joins TRBV5-1 to TRBJ2-5; unclear D gene. The CDR3 is made up of 12 amino acids. Trimming cost V 4 bases and J 5 bases, with 9 bases left between them. The V gene's germline CDR1 is SGHRS and CDR2 YFSETQ. The CDR3 loop is CASSNLGETQYF. The CDR3 DNA sequence: TGCGCCAGCAGCAATTTGGGCGAGACCCAGTACTTC. Full variable domain (remainder filled in from reference TRBV5-1 and TRBJ2-5): KAGVTQTPRYLIKTRGQQVTLSCSPISGHRSVSWYQQTPGQGLQFLFEYFSETQRNKGNFPGRFSGRQFSNSRSEMNVSTLELGDSALYLCASSNLGETQYFGPGTRLLVL.

This chain joins TRBV11-2 and TRBJ2-1; 12 bases agree with TRBD2. CDR3 size: 15 residues. Germline V gene lookup returns CDR1 SGHAT and CDR2 FQNNGV. V lost 5 bases, J lost 7 bases, and 6 bases stayed unmatched. CDR3 DNA sequence: TGTGCCAGCAGCCAACTAGCGGGGGGCCGTAATGAGCAGTTCTTC. Protein: CASSQLAGGRNEQFF.